This TCR beta chain comes out of a study of blood T cell repertoires in COVID-19. About the research overall: The United States, Italy and Spain supplied acute and convalescent COVID-19 samples. PBMCs, B-cell-depleted T cells, or T cells provided the cDNA or gDNA that made up the material.

How the authors handled the data: Reference gene primer amplification gave estimated nucleated cell counts. Using immunoSEQ multiplex PCR, the repertoire was profiled, and TCRdb retains in-frame clones only, with some absent. V and J calls and clone size follow that table, whereas D and trimming were derived from the DNA. Of 130,000 or so clones in the sample, about 86% were seen once. The CDR3 loop spans 16 amino acids. V was clipped by 6 bases and J by 6 bases, with 21 bases between them. Per the germline V gene, CDR1 is MNHEY and CDR2 is SMNVEV (reference sequence). Sequenced input: peripheral blood. The J gene is TRBJ1-5, the V gene TRBV27, with D perhaps TRBD1 (5 bases). The clonotype was recovered from a woman aged 55-70 years with acute or convalescent COVID-19. The CDR3 nucleotides read TGTGCCAGCAGGCCGATTCAGGGATCCTCAGCTCAGCCCCAGCATTTT. As protein: CASRPIQGSSAQPQHF.